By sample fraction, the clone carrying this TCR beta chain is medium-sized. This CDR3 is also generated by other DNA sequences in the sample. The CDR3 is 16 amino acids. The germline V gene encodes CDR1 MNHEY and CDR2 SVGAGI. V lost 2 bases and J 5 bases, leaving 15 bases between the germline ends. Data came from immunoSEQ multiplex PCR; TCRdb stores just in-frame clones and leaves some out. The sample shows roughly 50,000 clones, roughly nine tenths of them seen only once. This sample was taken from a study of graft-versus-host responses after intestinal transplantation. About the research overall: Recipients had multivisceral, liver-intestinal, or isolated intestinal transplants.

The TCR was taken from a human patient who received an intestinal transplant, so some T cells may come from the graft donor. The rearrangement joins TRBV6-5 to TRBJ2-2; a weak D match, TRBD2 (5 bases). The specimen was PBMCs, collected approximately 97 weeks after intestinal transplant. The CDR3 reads CASSYQDWVGTGELFF. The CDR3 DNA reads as TGTGCCAGCAGTTACCAGGACTGGGTTGGAACCGGGGAGCTGTTTTTT.